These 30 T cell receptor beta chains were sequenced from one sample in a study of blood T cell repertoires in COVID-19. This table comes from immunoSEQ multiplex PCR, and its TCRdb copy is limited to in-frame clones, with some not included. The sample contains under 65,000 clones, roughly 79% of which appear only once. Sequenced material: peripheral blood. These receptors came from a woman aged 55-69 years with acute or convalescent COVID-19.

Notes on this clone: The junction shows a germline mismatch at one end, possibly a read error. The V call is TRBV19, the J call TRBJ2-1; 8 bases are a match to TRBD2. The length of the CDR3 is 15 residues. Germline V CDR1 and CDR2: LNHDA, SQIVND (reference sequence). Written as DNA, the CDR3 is TGCGCCCGTAGCCTCGGGGGGGGGAGTAACAATGAGCAGTTCTTC. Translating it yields CARSLGGGSNNEQFF.

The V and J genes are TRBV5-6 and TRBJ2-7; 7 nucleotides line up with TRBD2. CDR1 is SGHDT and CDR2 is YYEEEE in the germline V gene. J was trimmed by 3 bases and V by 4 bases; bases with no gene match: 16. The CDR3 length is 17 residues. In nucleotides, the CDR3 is TGTGCCAGCAGCAAGGGCGGTAGCGGGCTCTCACGCTACGAGCAGTACTTC. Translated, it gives CASSKGGSGLSRYEQYF.

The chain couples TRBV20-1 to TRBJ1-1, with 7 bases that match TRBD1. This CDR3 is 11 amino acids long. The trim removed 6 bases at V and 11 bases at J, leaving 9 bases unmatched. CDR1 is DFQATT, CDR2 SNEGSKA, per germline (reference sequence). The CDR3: CSAKPGQKAFF. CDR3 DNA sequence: TGCAGTGCCAAGCCGGGACAGAAGGCTTTCTTT.

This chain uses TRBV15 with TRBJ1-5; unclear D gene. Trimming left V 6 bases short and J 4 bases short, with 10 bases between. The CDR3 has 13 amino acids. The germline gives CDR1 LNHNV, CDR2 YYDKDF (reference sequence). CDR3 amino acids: CATRATLNQPQHF. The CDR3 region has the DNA TGTGCCACCAGGGCCACCTTGAATCAGCCCCAGCATTTT.

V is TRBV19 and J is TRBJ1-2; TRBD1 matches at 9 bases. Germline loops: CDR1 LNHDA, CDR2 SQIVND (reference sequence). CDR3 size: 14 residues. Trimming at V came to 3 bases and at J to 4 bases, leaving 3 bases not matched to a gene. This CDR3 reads CASSISTGGYGYTF. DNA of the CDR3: TGTGCCAGTAGTATCTCGACAGGGGGCTATGGCTACACCTTC.

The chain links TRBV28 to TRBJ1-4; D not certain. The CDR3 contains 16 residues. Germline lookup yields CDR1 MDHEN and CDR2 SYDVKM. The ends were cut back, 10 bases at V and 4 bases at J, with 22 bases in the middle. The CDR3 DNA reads TGTGCCAACCCTGAAGAGGAGGGCAGTAGTAATGAAAAACTGTTTTTT. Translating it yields CANPEEEGSSNEKLFF. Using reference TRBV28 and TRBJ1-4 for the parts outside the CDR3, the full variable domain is DVKVTQSSRYLVKRTGEKVFLECVQDMDHENMFWYRQDPGLGLRLIYFSYDVKMKEKGDIPEGYSVSREKKERFSLILESASTNQTSMYLCANPEEEGSSNEKLFFGSGTQLSVL.

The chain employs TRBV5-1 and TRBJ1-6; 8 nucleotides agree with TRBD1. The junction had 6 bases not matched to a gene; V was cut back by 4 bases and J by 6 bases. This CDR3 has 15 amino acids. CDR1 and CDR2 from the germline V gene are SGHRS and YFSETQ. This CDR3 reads CASSPSTGVNSPLHF. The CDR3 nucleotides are TGCGCCAGCAGCCCGTCGACAGGGGTTAATTCACCCCTCCACTTT.

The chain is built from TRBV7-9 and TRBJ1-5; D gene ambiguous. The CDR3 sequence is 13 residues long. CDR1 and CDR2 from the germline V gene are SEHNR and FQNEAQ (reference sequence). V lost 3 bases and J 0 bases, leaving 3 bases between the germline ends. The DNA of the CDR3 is TGTGCCAGCAGCTTCAATAGCAATCAGCCCCAGCATTTT. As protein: CASSFNSNQPQHF.

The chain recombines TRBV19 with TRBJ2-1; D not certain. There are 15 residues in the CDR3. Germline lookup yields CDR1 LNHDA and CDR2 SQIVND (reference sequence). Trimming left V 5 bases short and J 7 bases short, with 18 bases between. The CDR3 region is CASSPRQRERNEQFF. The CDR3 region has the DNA TGTGCCAGTAGTCCCCGCCAGCGAGAGAGGAATGAGCAGTTCTTC.

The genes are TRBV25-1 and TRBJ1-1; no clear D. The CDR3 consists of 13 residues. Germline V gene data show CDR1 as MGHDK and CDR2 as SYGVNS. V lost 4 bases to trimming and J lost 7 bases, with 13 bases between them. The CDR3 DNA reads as TGTGCCAGCAGTGGATTGGTAGGCGGTGAAGCTTTCTTT. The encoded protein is CASSGLVGGEAFF. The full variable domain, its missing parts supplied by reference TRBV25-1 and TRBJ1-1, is EADIYQTPRYLVIGTGKKITLECSQTMGHDKMYWYQQDPGMELHLIHYSYGVNSTEKGDLSSESTVSRIRTEHFPLTLESARPSHTSQYLCASSGLVGGEAFFGQGTRLTVV.

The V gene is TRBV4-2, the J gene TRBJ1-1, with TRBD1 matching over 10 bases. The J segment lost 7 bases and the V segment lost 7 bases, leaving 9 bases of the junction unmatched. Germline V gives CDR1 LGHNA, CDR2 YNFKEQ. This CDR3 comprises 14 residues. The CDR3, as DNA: TGTGCCAGCACCGTCATGACAGGGGGCGTTGAAGCTTTCTTT. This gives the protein CASTVMTGGVEAFF.

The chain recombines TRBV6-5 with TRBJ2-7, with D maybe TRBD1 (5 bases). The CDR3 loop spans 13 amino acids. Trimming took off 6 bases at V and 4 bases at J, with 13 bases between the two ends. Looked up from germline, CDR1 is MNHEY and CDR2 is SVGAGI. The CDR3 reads CASRRQMNYEQYF. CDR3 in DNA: TGTGCCAGCAGAAGACAGATGAATTACGAGCAGTACTTC.

The CDR3 bases are TGCGCCAGCAGTGAGTGGGAGCGCTATAATTCACCCCTCCACTTT. Translating gives CASSEWERYNSPLHF. The V call is TRBV10-2, the J call TRBJ1-6; D not certain. The V gene's germline CDR1 is WSHSY and CDR2 SAAADI. V lost 1 base and J lost 3, with 7 bases in between. The CDR3 runs to 15 residues.

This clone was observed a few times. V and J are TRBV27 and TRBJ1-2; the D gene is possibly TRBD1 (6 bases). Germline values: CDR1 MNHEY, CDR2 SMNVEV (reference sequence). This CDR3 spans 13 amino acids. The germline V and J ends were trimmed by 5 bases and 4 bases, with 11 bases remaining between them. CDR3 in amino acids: CASSQTGPYGYTF. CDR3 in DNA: TGTGCCAGCAGTCAAACAGGGCCCTATGGCTACACCTTC.

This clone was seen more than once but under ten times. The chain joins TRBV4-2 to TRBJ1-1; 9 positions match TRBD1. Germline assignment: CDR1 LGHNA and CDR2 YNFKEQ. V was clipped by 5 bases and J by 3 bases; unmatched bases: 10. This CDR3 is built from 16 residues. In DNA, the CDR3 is TGTGCCAGCAGCATCGGGACAGGGTCTGGGGACACTGAAGCTTTCTTT. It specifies CASSIGTGSGDTEAFF.

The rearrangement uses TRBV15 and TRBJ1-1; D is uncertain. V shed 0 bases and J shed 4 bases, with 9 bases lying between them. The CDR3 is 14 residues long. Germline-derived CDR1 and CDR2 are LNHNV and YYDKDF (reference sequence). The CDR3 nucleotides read TGTGCCACCAGCAGAGATACCACGGTCACTGAAGCTTTCTTT. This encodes CATSRDTTVTEAFF. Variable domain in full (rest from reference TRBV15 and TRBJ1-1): DAMVIQNPRYQVTQFGKPVTLSCSQTLNHNVMYWYQQKSSQAPKLLFHYYDKDFNNEADTPDNFQSRRPNTSFCFLDIRSPGLGDTAMYLCATSRDTTVTEAFFGQGTRLTVV.

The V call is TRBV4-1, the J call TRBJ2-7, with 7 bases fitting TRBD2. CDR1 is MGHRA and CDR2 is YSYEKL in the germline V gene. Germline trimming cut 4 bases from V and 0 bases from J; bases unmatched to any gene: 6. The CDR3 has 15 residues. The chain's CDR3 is CASSRTSDSSYEQYF. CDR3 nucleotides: TGCGCCAGCAGCCGAACTAGCGACAGCTCCTACGAGCAGTACTTC.

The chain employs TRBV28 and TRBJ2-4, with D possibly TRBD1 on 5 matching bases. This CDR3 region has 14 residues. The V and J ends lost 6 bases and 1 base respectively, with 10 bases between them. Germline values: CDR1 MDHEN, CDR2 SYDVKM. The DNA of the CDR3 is TGTGCCAGCAGACCGTCAGGGGCCAAAAACATTCAGTACTTC. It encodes CASRPSGAKNIQYF.

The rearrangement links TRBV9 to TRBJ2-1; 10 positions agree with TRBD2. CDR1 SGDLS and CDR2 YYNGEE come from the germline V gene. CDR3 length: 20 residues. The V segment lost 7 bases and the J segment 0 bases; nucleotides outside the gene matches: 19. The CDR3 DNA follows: TGTGCCAGCGGTGGCCACCCGGGACTAGCGAGTCTGGGCTCCTACAATGAGCAGTTCTTC. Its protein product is CASGGHPGLASLGSYNEQFF.

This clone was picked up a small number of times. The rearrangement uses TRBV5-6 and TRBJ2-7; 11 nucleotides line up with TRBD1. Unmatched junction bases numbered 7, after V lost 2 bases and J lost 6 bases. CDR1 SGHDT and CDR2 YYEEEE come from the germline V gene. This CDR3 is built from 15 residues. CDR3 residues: CASSLGGTGGREQYF. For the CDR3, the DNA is TGTGCCAGCAGCTTAGGAGGGACAGGGGGACGCGAGCAGTACTTC.

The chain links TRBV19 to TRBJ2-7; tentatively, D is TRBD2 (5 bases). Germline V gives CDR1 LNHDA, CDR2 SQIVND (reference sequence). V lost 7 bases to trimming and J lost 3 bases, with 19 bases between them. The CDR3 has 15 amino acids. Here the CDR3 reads CASKSESGVNYEQYF. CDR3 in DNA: TGTGCCAGTAAGAGTGAGTCCGGGGTCAACTACGAGCAGTACTTC.

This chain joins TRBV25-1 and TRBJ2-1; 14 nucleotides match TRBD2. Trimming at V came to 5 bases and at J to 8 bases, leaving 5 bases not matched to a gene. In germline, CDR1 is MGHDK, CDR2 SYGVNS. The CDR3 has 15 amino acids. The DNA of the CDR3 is TGTGCCAGCAGTCCGGGACTAGCGGGAGCGTATGAGCAGTTCTTC. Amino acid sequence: CASSPGLAGAYEQFF.

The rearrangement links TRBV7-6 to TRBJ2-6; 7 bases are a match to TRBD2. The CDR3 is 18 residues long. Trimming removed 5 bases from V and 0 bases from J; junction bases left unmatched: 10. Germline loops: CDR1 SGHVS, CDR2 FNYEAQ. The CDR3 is CASSGGRGPGSGANVLTF. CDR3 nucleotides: TGTGCCAGCAGCGGGGGGAGGGGTCCGGGCTCTGGGGCCAACGTCCTGACTTTC.

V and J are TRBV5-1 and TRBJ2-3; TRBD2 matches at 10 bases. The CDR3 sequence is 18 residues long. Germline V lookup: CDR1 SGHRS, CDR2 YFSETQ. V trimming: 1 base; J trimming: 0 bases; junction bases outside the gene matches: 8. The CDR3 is CASSLSLAGWSSTDTQYF. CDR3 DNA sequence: TGCGCCAGCAGCTTGTCACTAGCGGGGTGGTCTAGCACAGATACGCAGTATTTT.

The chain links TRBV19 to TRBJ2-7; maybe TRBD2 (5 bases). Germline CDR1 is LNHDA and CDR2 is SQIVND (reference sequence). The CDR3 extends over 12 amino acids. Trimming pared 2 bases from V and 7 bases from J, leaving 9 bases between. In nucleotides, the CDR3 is TGTGCCAGTAGTATATTTTCGGGGGAGCAGTACTTC. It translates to CASSIFSGEQYF.

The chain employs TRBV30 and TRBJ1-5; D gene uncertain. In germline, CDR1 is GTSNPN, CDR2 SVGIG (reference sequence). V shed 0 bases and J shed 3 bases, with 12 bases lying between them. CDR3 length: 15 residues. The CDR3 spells CAWSVKTYPNQPQHF. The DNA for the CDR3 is TGTGCCTGGAGTGTAAAGACTTACCCCAATCAGCCCCAGCATTTT.

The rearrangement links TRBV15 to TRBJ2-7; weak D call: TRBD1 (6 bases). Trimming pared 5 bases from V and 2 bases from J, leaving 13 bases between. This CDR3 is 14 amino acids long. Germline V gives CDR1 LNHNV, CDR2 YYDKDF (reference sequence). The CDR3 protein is CATSDRDTTYEQYF. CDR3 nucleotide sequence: TGTGCCACCAGCGACCGGGACACTACCTACGAGCAGTACTTC.

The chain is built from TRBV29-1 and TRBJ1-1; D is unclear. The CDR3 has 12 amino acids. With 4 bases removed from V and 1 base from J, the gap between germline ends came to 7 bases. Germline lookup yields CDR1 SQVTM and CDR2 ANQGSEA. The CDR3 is CSVVRGNTEAFF. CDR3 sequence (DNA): TGCAGCGTTGTAAGAGGGAACACTGAAGCTTTCTTT.

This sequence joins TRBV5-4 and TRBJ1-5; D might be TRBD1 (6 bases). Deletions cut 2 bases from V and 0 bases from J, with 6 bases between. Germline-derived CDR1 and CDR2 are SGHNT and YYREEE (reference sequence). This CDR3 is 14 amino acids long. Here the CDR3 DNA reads TGTGCCAGCAGCTTAGGGGGTAGCAATCAGCCCCAGCATTTT. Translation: CASSLGGSNQPQHF.

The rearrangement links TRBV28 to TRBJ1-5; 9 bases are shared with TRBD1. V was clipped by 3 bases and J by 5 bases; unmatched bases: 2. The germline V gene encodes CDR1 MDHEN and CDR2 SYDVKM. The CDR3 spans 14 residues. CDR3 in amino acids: CASSLGQGDQPQHF. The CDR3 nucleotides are TGTGCCAGCAGTTTGGGACAGGGAGATCAGCCCCAGCATTTT. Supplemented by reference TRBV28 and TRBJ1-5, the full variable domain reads DVKVTQSSRYLVKRTGEKVFLECVQDMDHENMFWYRQDPGLGLRLIYFSYDVKMKEKGDIPEGYSVSREKKERFSLILESASTNQTSMYLCASSLGQGDQPQHFGDGTRLSIL.